The rows below give T cell receptor beta chains drawn from one sample of a study of blood T cell repertoires in COVID-19. This table comes from immunoSEQ multiplex PCR, and its TCRdb copy is limited to in-frame clones, with some not included. This table has over 120,000 clones, roughly 80% appearing once. Sequenced material: peripheral blood. These receptors all come from a woman between 70 and 85 years old with COVID-19, enrolled during active disease. Each CDR3 is given with its conserved first and last residue. Fields, in order: CDR3 protein, CDR3 DNA, D gene, J gene, V gene, clone size. The D gene is left open where the match is weak. Expanded clones get a size class; other rows say once, few or many, or leave the size out.

CASSEYLPGQGNEKLFF	TGTGCCAGCAGTGAATATTTGCCAGGACAGGGGAATGAAAAACTGTTTTTT	TRBD1	TRBJ1-4	TRBV2	NA
CASRQTREDEKLFF	TGTGCCAGCAGGCAGACTAGGGAGGATGAAAAACTGTTTTTT	NA	TRBJ1-4	TRBV6-5	NA
CASSSNRGSYNEQFF	TGTGCCAGCAGCTCTAACAGGGGCTCCTACAATGAGCAGTTCTTC	TRBD1	TRBJ2-1	TRBV7-2	once
CASSPTLQGTGELFF	TGTGCCAGCAGCCCTACATTACAGGGCACCGGGGAGCTGTTTTTT	NA	TRBJ2-2	TRBV9	NA
CASSGTASTDTQYF	TGTGCCAGCAGTGGGACAGCTAGCACAGATACGCAGTATTTT	NA	TRBJ2-3	TRBV2	NA
CASSQRTATNEKLFF	TGCGCCAGCAGCCAACGGACTGCAACTAATGAAAAACTGTTTTTT	NA	TRBJ1-4	TRBV4-1	NA
CASSRTGVYGYTF	TGTGCCAGCAGCCGGACAGGGGTCTATGGCTACACCTTC	TRBD1	TRBJ1-2	TRBV14	NA
CASSVGWTGRNEKLFF	TGTGCCAGCAGCGTGGGCTGGACAGGGCGAAATGAAAAACTGTTTTTT	TRBD1	TRBJ1-4	TRBV5-5	NA
CASSFRGTYNEQFF	TGTGCCAGCAGTTTCCGAGGTACCTACAATGAGCAGTTCTTC	NA	TRBJ2-1	TRBV28	NA
CASRTRPADYGYTF	TGTGCCAGTAGGACCCGGCCGGCGGACTATGGCTACACCTTC	NA	TRBJ1-2	TRBV19	NA
CSVLPDTNPMGPNYGYTF	TGCAGCGTTCTACCCGACACGAACCCTATGGGGCCTAACTATGGCTACACCTTC	NA	TRBJ1-2	TRBV29-1	NA